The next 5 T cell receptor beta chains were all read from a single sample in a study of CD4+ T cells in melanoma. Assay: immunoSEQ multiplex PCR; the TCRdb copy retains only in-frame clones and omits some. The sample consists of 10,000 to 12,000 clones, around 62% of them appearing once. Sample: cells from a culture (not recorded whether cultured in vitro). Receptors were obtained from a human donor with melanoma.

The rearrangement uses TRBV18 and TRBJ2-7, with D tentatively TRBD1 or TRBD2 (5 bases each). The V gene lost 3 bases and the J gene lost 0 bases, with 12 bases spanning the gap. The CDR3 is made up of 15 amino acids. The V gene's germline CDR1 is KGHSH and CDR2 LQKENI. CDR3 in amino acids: CASSPRGPPSYEQYF. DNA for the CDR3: TGTGCCAGCTCACCTCGGGGACCTCCCTCCTACGAGCAGTACTTC.

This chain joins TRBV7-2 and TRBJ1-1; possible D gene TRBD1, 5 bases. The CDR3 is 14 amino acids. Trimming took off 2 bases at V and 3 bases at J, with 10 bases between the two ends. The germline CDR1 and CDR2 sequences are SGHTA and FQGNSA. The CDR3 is CASSLIRDDTEAFF. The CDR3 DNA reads TGTGCCAGCAGCTTAATCAGGGACGACACTGAAGCTTTCTTT.

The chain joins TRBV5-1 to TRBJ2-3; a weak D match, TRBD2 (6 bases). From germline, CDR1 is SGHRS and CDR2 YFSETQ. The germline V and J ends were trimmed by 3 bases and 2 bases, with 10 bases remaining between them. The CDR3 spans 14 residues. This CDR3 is CASSSGVVTDTQYF. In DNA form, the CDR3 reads TGCGCCAGCAGCTCGGGGGTGGTCACAGATACGCAGTATTTT.

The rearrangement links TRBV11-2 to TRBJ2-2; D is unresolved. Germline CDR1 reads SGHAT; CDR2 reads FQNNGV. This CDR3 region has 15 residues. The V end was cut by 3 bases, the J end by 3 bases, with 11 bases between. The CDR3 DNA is TGTGCCAGCAGCTTCAAGGGAAGGGACACCGGGGAGCTGTTTTTT. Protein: CASSFKGRDTGELFF. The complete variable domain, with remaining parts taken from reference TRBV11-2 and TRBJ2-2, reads EAGVAQSPRYKIIEKRQSVAFWCNPISGHATLYWYQQILGQGPKLLIQFQNNGVVDDSQLPKDRFSAERLKGVDSTLKIQPAKLEDSAVYLCASSFKGRDTGELFFGEGSRLTVL.

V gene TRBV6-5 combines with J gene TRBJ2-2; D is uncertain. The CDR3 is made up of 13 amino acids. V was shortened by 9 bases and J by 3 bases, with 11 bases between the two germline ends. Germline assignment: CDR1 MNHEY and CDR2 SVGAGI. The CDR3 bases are TGTGCCAGTTCAACTCCGGACACCGGGGAGCTGTTTTTT. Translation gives CASSTPDTGELFF.